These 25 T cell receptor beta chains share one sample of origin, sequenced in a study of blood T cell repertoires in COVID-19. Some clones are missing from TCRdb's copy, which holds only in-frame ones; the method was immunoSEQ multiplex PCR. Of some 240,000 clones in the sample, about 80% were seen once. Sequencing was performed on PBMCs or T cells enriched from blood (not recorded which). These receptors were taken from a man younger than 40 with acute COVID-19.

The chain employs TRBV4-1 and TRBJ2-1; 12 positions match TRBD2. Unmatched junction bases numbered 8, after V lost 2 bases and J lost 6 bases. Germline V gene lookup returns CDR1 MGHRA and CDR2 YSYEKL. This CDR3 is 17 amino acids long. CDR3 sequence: CASSQTARTSGINEQFF. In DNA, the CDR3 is TGCGCCAGCAGCCAAACCGCGCGGACTAGCGGGATCAATGAGCAGTTCTTC.

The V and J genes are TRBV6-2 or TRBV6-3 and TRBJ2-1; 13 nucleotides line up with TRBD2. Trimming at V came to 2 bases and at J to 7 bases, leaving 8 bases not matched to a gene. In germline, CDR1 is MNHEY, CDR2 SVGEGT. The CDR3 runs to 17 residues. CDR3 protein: CASSYHRTSGRGNEQFF. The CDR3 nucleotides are TGTGCCAGCAGTTACCACAGGACTAGCGGGAGAGGGAATGAGCAGTTCTTC.

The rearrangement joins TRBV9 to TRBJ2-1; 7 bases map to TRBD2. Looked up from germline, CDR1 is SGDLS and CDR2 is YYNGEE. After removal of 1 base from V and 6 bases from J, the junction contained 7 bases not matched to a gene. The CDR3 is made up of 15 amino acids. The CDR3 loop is CASSVLPGGANEQFF. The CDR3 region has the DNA TGTGCCAGCAGCGTATTACCGGGAGGTGCCAATGAGCAGTTCTTC.

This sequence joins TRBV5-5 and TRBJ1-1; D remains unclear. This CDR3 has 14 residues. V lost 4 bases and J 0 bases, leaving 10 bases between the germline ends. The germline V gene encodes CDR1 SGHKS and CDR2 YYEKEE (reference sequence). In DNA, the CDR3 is TGTGCCAGCAGCCCGAGGACTTTGAACACTGAAGCTTTCTTT. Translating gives CASSPRTLNTEAFF. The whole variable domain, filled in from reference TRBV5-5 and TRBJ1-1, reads DAGVTQSPTHLIKTRGQQVTLRCSPISGHKSVSWYQQVLGQGPQFIFQYYEKEERGRGNFPDRFSARQFPNYSSELNVNALLLGDSALYLCASSPRTLNTEAFFGQGTRLTVV.

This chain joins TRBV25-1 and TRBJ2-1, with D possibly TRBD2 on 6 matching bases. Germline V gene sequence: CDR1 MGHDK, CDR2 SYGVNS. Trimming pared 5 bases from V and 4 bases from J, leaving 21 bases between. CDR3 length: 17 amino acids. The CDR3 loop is CASSSSEGGARYNEQFF. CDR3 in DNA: TGTGCCAGCAGTTCCTCTGAGGGCGGGGCTAGATACAATGAGCAGTTCTTC.

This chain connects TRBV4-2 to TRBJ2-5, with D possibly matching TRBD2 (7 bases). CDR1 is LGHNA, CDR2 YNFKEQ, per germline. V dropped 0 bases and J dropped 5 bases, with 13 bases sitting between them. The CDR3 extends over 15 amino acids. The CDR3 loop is CASSQDRGGIETQYF. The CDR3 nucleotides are TGTGCCAGCAGCCAAGATAGGGGGGGAATTGAGACCCAGTACTTC.

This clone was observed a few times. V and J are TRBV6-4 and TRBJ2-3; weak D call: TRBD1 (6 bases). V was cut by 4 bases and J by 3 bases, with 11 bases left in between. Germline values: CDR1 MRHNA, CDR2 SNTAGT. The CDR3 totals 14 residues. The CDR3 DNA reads TGTGCCAGCAGTGCACAGGGTGGGACAGATACGCAGTATTTT. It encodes CASSAQGGTDTQYF.

In DNA, the CDR3 is TGTGCCAGCAGCGGGGGAGAGGGATATCAGCCCCAGCATTTT. Translating it yields CASSGGEGYQPQHF. The chain is built from TRBV9 and TRBJ1-5; no firm D call. The germline V gene has CDR1 SGDLS and CDR2 YYNGEE. The germline V and J ends were trimmed by 3 bases and 5 bases, with 12 bases remaining between them. The CDR3 has 14 amino acids.

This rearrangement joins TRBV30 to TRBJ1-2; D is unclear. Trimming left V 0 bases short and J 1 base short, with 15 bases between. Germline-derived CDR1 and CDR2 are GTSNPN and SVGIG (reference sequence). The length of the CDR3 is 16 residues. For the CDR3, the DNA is TGTGCCTGGAGTGTACGCGGGCAGTCCTTTAACTATGGCTACACCTTC. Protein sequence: CAWSVRGQSFNYGYTF.

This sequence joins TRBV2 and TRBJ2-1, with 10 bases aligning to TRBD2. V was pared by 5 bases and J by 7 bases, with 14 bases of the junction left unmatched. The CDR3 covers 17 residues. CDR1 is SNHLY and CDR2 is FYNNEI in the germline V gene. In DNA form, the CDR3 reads TGTGCCAGCAGTCCCCAAGCGGGAGGGCCTTTCGGGAATGAGCAGTTCTTC. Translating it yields CASSPQAGGPFGNEQFF.

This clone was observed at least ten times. The CDR3 DNA follows: TGTGCCAGCAGTTCCAGGGTACGAGAAAAACTGTTTTTT. This gives the protein CASSSRVREKLFF. This chain links TRBV12-3 or TRBV12-4 with TRBJ1-4; maybe TRBD1 (5 bases). This CDR3 spans 13 amino acids. The V end lost 4 bases, the J end lost 8 bases, and 11 bases lay between the germline ends.

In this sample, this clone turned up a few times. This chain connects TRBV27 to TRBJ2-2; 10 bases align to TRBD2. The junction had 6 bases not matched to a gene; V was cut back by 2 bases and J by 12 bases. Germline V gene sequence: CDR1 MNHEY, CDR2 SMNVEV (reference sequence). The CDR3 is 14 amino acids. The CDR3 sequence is CASSLQLAGDKLFF. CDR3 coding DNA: TGTGCCAGCAGTTTACAGCTAGCGGGAGATAAGCTGTTTTTT.

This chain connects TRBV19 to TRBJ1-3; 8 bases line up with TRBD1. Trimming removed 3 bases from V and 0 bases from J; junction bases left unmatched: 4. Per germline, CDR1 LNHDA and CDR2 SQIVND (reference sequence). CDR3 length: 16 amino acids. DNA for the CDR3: TGTGCCAGTAGTATTGGACAGGGACTCTCTGGAAACACCATATATTTT. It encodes CASSIGQGLSGNTIYF.

The CDR3: CASSIGQERNSPLHF. The CDR3 DNA follows: TGTGCCAGTAGTATAGGCCAGGAAAGGAATTCACCCCTCCACTTT. This chain uses TRBV19 with TRBJ1-6; D is ambiguous. V shed 1 base and J shed 7 bases, with 11 bases lying between them. Germline-derived CDR1 and CDR2 are LNHDA and SQIVND (reference sequence). This CDR3 comprises 15 residues.

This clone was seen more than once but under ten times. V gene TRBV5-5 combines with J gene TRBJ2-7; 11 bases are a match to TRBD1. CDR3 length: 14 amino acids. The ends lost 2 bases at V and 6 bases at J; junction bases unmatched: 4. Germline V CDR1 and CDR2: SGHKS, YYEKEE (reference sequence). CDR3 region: CASSLVDRGLEQYV. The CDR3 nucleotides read TGTGCCAGCAGCTTAGTGGACAGGGGGCTCGAGCAGTACGTC.

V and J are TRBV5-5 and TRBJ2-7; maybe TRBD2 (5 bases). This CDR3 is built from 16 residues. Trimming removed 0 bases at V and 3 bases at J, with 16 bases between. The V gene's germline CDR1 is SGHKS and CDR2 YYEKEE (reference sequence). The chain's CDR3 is CASSLAKAGGGYEQYV. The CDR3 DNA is TGTGCCAGCAGCTTGGCCAAGGCCGGAGGTGGCTACGAGCAGTACGTC.

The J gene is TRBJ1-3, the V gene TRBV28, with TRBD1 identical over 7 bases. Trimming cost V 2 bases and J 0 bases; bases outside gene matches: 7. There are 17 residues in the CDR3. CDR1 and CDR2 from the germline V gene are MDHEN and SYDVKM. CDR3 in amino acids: CASSLNLGTVSGNTIYF. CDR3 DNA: TGTGCCAGCAGTTTAAACCTCGGGACAGTCTCTGGAAACACCATATATTTT.

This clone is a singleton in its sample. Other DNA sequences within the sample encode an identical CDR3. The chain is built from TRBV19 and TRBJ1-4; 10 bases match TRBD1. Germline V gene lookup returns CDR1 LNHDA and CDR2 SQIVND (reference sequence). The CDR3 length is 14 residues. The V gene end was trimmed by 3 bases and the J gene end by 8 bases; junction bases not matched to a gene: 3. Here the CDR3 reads CASSMGQGNEKLFF. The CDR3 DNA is TGTGCCAGTAGTATGGGACAGGGGAACGAAAAACTGTTTTTT.

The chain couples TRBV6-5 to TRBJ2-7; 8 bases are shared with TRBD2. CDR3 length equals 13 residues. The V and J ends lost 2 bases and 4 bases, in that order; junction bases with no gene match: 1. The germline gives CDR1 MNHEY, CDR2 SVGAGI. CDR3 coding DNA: TGTGCCAGCAGTTACCTAGCGGGTTACGAGCAGTACGTC. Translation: CASSYLAGYEQYV.

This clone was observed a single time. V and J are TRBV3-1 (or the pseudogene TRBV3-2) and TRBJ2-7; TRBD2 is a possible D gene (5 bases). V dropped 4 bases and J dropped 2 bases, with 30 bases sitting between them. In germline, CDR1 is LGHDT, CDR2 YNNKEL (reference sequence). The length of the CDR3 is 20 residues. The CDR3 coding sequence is TGTGCCAGCAGCCCGATGGTATTCCAGTGGAGGACCATTTACCCCTACGAGCAGTACGTC. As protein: CASSPMVFQWRTIYPYEQYV.

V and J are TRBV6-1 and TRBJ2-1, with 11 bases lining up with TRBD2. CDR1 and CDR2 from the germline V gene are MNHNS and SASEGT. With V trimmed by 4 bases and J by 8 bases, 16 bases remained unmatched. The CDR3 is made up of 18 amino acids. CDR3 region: CASSVGISGGARLDEQFF. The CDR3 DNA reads TGTGCCAGCAGTGTAGGGATTAGCGGGGGGGCAAGGTTGGATGAGCAGTTCTTC.

CDR3 residues: CASSNRLAGTDTQYF. The CDR3 nucleotides are TGTGCCAGCAGCAACCGACTAGCGGGCACAGATACGCAGTATTTT. V gene TRBV7-3 combines with J gene TRBJ2-3, with TRBD2 identical over 9 bases. Germline V gene lookup returns CDR1 SGHTA and CDR2 FQGTGA. The CDR3 has 15 residues. V lost 5 bases to trimming and J lost 1 base; unmatched junction nucleotides: 4.

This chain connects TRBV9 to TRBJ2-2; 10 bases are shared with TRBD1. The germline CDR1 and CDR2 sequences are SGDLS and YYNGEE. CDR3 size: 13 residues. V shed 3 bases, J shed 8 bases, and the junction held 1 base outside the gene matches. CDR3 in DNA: TGTGCCAGCAGCGGGACAGGGGGAGGGGAGCTGTTTTTT. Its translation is CASSGTGGGELFF.

Here the CDR3 DNA reads TGTGCCAGCAGCTTAGGGCGGACAGGGAAGTCTGGGGCCAACGTCCTGACTTTC. Its translation is CASSLGRTGKSGANVLTF. This chain connects TRBV7-8 to TRBJ2-6; 8 nucleotides align to TRBD1. V dropped 1 base and J dropped 1; count of bases not matched to a gene: 6. The germline gives CDR1 SGHVS, CDR2 FQNEAQ. The CDR3 is made up of 18 amino acids. The complete variable domain, with remaining parts taken from reference TRBV7-8 and TRBJ2-6, reads GAGVSQSPRYKVAKRGQDVALRCDPISGHVSLFWYQQALGQGPEFLTYFQNEAQLDKSGLPSDRFFAERPEGSVSTLKIQRTQQEDSAVYLCASSLGRTGKSGANVLTFGAGSRLTVL.

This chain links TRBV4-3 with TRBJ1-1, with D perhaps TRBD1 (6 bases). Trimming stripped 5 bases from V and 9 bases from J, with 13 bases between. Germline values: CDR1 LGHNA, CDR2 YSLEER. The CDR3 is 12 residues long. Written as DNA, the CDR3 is TGCGCCAGCAGCTACACGGACAGACAAGCTTTCTTT. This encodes CASSYTDRQAFF.